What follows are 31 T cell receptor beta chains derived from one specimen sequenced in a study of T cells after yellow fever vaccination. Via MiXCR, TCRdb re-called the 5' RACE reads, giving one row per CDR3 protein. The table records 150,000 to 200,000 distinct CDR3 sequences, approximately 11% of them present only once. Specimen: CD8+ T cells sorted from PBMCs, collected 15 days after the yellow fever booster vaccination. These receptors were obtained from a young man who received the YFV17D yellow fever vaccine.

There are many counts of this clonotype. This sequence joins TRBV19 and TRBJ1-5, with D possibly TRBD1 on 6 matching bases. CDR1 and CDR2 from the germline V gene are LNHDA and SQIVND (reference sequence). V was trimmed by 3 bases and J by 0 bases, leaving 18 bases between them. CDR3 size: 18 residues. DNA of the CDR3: TGTGCCAGTAGTATCCGAAATTTCAGGGGAAATAGCAATCAGCCCCAGCATTTT. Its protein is CASSIRNFRGNSNQPQHF.

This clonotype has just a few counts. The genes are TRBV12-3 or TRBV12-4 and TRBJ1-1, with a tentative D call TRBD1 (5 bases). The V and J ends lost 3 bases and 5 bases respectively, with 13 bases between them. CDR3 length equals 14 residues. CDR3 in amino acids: CASSLGGGWTEAFF. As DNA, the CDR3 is TGTGCCAGCAGTTTGGGGGGGGGGTGGACTGAAGCTTTCTTT.

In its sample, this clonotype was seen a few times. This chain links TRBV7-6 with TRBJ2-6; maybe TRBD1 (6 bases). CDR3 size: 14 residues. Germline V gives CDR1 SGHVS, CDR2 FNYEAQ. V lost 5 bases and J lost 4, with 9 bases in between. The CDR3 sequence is CASSLGTGANVLTF. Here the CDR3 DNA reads TGTGCCAGCAGCCTCGGGACAGGGGCCAACGTCCTGACTTTC.

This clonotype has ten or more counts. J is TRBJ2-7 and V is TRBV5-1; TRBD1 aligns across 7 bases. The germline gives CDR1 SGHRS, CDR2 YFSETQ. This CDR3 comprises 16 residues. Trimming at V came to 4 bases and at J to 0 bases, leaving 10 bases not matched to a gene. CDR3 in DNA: TGCGCCAGCAGCAGACCTCGGGACAGCAGCTCCTACGAGCAGTACTTC. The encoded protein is CASSRPRDSSSYEQYF.

Here the CDR3 DNA reads TGTGCCAGCACCCCGGCGGTGTACAATGAGCAGTTCTTC. Amino acid sequence: CASTPAVYNEQFF. The genes are TRBV6-2 or TRBV6-3 and TRBJ2-1; D gene ambiguous. CDR1 is MNHEY and CDR2 is SVGEGT in the germline V gene. This CDR3 contains 13 residues. V lost 7 bases, J lost 4 bases, and 11 bases lay in between.

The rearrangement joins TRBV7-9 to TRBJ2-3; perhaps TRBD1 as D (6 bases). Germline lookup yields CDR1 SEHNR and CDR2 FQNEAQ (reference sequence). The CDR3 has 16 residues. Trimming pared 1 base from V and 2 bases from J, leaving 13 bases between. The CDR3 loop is CASSLGTGIFTDTQYF. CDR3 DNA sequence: TGTGCCAGCAGCTTAGGAACAGGGATTTTCACAGATACGCAGTATTTT. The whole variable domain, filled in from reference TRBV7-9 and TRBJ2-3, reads DTGVSQNPRHKITKRGQNVTFRCDPISEHNRLYWYRQTLGQGPEFLTYFQNEAQLEKSRLLSDRFSAERPKGSFSTLEIQRTEQGDSAMYLCASSLGTGIFTDTQYFGPGTRLTVL.

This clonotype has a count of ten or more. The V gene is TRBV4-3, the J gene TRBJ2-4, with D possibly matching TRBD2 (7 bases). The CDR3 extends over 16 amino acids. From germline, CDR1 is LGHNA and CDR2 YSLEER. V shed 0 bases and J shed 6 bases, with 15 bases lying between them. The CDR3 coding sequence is TGCGCCAGCAGCCAAGATCGAAGAGGGGGGGCAAACATTCAGTACTTC. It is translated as CASSQDRRGGANIQYF.

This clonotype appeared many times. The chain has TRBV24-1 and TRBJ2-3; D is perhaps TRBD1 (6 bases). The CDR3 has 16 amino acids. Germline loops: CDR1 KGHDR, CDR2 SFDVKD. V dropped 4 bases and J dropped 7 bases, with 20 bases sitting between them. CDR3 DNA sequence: TGTGCCACCAGTGACCGGGACATCTGGTATGGAAATACGCAGTATTTT. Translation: CATSDRDIWYGNTQYF.

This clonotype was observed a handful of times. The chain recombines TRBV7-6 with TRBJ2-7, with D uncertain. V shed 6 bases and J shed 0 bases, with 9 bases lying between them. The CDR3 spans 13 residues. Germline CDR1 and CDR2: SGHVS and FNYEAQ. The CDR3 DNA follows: TGTGCCAGCAGGCCGGGCAGCTCCTACGAGCAGTACTTC. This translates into CASRPGSSYEQYF. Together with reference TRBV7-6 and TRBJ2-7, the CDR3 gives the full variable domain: GAGVSQSPRYKVTKRGQDVALRCDPISGHVSLYWYRQALGQGPEFLTYFNYEAQQDKSGLPNDRFSAERPEGSISTLTIQRTEQRDSAMYRCASRPGSSYEQYFGPGTRLTVT.

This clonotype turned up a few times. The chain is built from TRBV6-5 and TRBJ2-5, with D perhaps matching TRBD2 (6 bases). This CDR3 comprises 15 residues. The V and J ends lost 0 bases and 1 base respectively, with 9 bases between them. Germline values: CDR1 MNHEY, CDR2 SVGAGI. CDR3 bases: TGTGCCAGCAGTTACTCACGGGACTTCCAAGAGACCCAGTACTTC. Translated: CASSYSRDFQETQYF.

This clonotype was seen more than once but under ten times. In DNA form, the CDR3 reads TGTGCCAGCAGTTTTTTTTCCGGGGCCGGTGAAAAACTGTTTTTT. Amino acid sequence: CASSFFSGAGEKLFF. The chain employs TRBV27 and TRBJ1-4; perhaps TRBD1 as D (5 bases). V was shortened by 3 bases and J by 7 bases, with 15 bases between the two germline ends. The CDR3 covers 15 residues. Germline assignment: CDR1 MNHEY and CDR2 SMNVEV (reference sequence). Full variable domain (rest looked up from reference TRBV27 and TRBJ1-4): EAQVTQNPRYLITVTGKKLTVTCSQNMNHEYMSWYRQDPGLGLRQIYYSMNVEVTDKGDVPEGYKVSRKEKRNFPLILESPSPNQTSLYFCASSFFSGAGEKLFFGSGTQLSVL.

The CDR3 DNA follows: TGTGCCAGCAGCGCGCCGGGACAGGGAGGCTACGAGCAGTACTTC. This encodes CASSAPGQGGYEQYF. The rearrangement joins TRBV9 to TRBJ2-7; 9 nucleotides agree with TRBD1. Germline V gene lookup returns CDR1 SGDLS and CDR2 YYNGEE. V trimming: 3 bases; J trimming: 3 bases; junction bases outside the gene matches: 7. The CDR3 is made up of 15 amino acids. Variable domain in full (rest from reference TRBV9 and TRBJ2-7): DSGVTQTPKHLITATGQRVTLRCSPRSGDLSVYWYQQSLDQGLQFLIQYYNGEERAKGNILERFSAQQFPDLHSELNLSSLELGDSALYFCASSAPGQGGYEQYFGPGTRLTVT.

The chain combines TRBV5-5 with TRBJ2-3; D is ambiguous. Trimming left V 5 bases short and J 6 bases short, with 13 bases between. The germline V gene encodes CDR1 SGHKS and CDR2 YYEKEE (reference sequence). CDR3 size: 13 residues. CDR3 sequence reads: CASRLTLADTQYF. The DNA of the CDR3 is TGTGCCAGCAGGTTAACCCTTGCCGATACGCAGTATTTT.

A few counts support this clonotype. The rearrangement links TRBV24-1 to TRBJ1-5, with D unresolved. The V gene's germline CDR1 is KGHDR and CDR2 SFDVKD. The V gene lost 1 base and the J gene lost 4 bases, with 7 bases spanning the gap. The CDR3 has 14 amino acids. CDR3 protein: CATSDLRSNQPQHF. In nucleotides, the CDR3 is TGTGCCACCAGTGATTTACGAAGTAATCAGCCCCAGCATTTT.

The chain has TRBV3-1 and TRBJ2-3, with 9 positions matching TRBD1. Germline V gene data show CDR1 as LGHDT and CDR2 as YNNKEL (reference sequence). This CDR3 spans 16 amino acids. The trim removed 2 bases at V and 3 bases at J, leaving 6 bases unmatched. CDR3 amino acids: CASSQSYGTGTDTQYF. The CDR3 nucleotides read TGTGCCAGCAGCCAATCCTACGGGACAGGGACAGATACGCAGTATTTT.

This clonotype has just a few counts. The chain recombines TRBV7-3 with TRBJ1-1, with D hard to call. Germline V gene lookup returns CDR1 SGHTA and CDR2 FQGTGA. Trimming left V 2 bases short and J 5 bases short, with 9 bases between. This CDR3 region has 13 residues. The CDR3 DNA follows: TGTGCCAGCAGCTTATGGGATCGGACTGAAGCTTTCTTT. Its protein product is CASSLWDRTEAFF.

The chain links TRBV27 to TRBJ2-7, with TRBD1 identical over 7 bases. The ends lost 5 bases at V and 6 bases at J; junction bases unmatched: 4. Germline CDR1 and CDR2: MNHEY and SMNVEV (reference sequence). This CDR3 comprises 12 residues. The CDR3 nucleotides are TGTGCCAGCAGTGGACAGGCCGCCGAGCAGTACTTC. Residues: CASSGQAAEQYF.

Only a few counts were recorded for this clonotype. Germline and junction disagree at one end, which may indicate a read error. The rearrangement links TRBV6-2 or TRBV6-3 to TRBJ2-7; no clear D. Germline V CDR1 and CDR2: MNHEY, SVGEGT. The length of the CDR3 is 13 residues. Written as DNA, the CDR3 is TGTGCCAGCAATTACCTTCTCTGGCGCGAGCAGTACTTC. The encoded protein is CASNYLLWREQYF.

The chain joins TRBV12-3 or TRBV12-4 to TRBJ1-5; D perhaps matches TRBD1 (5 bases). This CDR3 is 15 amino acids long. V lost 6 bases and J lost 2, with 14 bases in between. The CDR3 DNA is TGTGCCAGCAGCCAGGGTGGTCGTGGCAATCAGCCCCAGCATTTT. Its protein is CASSQGGRGNQPQHF.

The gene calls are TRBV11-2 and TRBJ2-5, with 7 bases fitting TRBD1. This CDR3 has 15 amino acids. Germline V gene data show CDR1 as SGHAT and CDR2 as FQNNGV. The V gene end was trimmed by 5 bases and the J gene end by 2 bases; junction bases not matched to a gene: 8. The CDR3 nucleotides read TGTGCCAGCAGCCCCGGGACAGATTCTCAAGAGACCCAGTACTTC. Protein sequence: CASSPGTDSQETQYF.

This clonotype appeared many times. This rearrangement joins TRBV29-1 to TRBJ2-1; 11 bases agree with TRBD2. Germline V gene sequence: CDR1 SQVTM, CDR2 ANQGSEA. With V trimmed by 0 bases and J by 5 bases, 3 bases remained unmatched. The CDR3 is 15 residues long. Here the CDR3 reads CSVEDLTSGDNEQFF. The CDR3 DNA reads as TGCAGCGTTGAAGATCTGACTAGCGGGGACAATGAGCAGTTCTTC.

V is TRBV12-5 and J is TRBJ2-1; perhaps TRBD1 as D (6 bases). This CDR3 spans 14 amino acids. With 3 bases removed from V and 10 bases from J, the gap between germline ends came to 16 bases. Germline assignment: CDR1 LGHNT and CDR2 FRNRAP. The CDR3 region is CASGLSGQRREQFF. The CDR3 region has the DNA TGTGCTAGTGGTTTATCGGGACAAAGGAGAGAGCAGTTCTTC.

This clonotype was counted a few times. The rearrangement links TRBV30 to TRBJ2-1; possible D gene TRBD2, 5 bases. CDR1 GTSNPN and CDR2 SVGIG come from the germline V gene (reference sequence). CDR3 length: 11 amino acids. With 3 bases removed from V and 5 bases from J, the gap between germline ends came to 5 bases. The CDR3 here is CAWRGDNEQFF. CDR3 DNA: TGTGCCTGGAGGGGAGACAATGAGCAGTTCTTC.

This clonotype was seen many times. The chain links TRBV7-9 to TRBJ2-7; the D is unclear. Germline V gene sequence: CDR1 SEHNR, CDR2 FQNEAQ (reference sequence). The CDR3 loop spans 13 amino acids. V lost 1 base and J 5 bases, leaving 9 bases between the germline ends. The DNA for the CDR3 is TGTGCCAGCAGCTTAGGGGGATTCCACGAGCAGTACGTC. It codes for CASSLGGFHEQYV.

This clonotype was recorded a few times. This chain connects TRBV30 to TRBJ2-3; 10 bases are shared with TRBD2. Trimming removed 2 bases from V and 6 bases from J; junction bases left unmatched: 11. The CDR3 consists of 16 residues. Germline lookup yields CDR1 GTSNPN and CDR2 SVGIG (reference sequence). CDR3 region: CAWSSGAGGQSDTQYF. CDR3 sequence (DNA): TGTGCCTGGAGTTCGGGAGCGGGGGGGCAGTCGGATACGCAGTATTTT.

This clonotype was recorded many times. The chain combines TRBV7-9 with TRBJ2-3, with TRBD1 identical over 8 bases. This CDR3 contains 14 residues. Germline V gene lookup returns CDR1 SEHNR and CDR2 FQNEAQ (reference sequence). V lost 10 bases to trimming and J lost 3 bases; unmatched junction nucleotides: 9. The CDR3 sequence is CATEFGQGTDTQYF. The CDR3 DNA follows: TGTGCCACTGAGTTTGGACAGGGAACAGATACGCAGTATTTT. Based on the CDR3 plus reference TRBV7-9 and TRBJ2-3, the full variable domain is DTGVSQNPRHKITKRGQNVTFRCDPISEHNRLYWYRQTLGQGPEFLTYFQNEAQLEKSRLLSDRFSAERPKGSFSTLEIQRTEQGDSAMYLCATEFGQGTDTQYFGPGTRLTVL.

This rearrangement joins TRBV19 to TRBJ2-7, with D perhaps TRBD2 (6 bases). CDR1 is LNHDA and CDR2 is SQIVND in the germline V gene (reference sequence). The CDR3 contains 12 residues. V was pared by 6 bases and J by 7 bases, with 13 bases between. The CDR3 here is CASRSRRGEQYV. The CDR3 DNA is TGTGCCAGTAGATCGCGGCGGGGAGAGCAGTACGTC.

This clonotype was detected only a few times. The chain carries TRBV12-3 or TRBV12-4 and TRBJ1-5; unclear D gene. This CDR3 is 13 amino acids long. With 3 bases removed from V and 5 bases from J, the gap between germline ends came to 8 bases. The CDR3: CASSFGIDQPQHF. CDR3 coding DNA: TGTGCCAGCAGTTTTGGAATCGATCAGCCCCAGCATTTT.

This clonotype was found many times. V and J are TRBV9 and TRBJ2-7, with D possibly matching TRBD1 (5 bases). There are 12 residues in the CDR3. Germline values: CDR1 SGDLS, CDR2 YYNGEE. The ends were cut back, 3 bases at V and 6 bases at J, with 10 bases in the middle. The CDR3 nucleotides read TGTGCCAGCAGCGCGTCAGGGTCCGAGCAGTACTTC. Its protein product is CASSASGSEQYF.

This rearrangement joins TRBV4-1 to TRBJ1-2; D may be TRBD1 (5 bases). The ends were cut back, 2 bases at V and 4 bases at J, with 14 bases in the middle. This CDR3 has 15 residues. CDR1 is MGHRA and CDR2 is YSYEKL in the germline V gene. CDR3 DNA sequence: TGCGCCAGCAGCCAACTACTGACAGTTCTCTATGGCTACACCTTC. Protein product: CASSQLLTVLYGYTF.

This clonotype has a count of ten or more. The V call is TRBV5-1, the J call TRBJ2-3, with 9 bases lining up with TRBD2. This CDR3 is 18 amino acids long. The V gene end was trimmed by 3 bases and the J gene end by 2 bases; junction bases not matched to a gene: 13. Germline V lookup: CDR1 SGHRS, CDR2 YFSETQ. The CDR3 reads CASSSHLAGPLSTDTQYF. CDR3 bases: TGCGCCAGCAGCTCGCATCTAGCGGGGCCTTTATCCACAGATACGCAGTATTTT.